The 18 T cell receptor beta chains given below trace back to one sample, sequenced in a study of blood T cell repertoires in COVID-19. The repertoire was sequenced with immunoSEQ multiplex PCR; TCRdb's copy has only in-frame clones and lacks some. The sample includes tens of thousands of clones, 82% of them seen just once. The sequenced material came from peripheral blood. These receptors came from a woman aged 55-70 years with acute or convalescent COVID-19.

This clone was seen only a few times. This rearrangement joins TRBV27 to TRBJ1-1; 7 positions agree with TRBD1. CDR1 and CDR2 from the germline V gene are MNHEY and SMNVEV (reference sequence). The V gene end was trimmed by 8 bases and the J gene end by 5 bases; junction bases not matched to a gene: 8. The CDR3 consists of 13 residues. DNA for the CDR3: TGTGCCAGCCGGGACAGCCATTTGACTGAAGCTTTCTTT. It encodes CASRDSHLTEAFF.

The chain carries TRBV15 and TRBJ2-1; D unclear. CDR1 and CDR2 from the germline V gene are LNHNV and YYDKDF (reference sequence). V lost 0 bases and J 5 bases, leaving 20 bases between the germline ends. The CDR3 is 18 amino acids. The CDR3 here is CATSRDLRHRAQDNEQFF. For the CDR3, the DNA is TGTGCCACCAGCAGAGATTTGAGACACCGAGCCCAGGACAATGAGCAGTTCTTC.

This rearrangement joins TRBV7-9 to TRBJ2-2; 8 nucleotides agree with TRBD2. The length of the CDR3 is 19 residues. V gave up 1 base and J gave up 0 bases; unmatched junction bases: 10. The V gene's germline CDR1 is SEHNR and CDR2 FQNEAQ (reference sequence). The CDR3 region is CASSLGRPGGASNTGELFF. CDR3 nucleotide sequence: TGTGCCAGCAGCTTAGGCCGGCCGGGGGGGGCCTCGAACACCGGGGAGCTGTTTTTT.

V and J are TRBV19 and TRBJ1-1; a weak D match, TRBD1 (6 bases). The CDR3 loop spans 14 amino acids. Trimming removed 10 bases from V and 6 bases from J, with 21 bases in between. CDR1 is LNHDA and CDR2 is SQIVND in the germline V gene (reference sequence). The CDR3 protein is CANNARGLGSEAFF. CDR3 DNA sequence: TGTGCCAATAATGCCAGGGGCCTGGGATCTGAAGCTTTCTTT.

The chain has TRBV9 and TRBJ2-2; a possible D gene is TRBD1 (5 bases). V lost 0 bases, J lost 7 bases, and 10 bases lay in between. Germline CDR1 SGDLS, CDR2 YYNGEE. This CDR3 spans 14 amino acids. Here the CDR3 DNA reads TGTGCCAGCAGCGTAGCTCAGGGCAGCGGGGAGCTGTTTTTT. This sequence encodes CASSVAQGSGELFF.

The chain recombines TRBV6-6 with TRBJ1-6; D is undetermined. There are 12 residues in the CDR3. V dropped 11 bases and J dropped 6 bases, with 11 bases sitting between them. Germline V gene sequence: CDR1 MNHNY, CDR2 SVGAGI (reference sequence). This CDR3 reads CASGLSNSPLHF. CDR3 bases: TGTGCCTCTGGACTGAGTAATTCACCCCTCCACTTT.

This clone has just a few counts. For the CDR3, the DNA is TGTGCCAGCAGTGAAGCGGAGTTATTTAGGTCTGGAGCTTTCTTT. Protein sequence: CASSEAELFRSGAFF. This sequence joins TRBV2 and TRBJ1-1, with no clear D. The CDR3 runs 15 residues. The V end lost 0 bases, the J end lost 10 bases, and 18 bases lay between the germline ends. Germline V gene data show CDR1 as SNHLY and CDR2 as FYNNEI.

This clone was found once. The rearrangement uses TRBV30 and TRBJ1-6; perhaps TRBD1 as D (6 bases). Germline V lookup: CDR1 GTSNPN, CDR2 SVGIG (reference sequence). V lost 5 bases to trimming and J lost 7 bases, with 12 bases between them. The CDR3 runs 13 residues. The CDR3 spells CAWDLDRNSPLHF. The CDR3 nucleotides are TGTGCCTGGGACCTCGACAGGAATTCACCCCTCCACTTT.

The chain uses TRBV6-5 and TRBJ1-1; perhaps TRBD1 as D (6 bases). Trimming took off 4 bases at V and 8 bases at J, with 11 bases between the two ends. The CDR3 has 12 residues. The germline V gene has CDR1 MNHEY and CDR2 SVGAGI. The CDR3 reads CASSSRTEEAFF. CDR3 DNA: TGTGCCAGCAGTTCCCGGACAGAAGAAGCTTTCTTT.

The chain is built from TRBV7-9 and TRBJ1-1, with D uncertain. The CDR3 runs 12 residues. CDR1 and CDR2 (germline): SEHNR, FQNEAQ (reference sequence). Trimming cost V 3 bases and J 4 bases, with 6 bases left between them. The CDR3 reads CASSLTSTEAFF. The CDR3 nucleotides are TGTGCCAGCAGCTTGACTTCCACTGAAGCTTTCTTT.

The CDR3 DNA is TGCAGCGTTGATCCAGCGGGGGGCACAGATACGCAGTATTTT. Translated: CSVDPAGGTDTQYF. This chain uses TRBV29-1 with TRBJ2-3; 8 bases line up with TRBD2. The V gene end was trimmed by 3 bases and the J gene end by 1 base; junction bases not matched to a gene: 3. This CDR3 spans 14 amino acids. CDR1 and CDR2 (germline): SQVTM, ANQGSEA.

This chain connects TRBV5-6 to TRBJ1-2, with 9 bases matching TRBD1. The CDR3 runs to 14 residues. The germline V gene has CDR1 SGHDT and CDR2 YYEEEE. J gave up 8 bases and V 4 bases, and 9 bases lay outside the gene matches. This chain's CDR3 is CASSLTGQGKGYTF. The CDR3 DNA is TGTGCCAGCAGCCTCACAGGACAGGGGAAAGGCTACACCTTC.

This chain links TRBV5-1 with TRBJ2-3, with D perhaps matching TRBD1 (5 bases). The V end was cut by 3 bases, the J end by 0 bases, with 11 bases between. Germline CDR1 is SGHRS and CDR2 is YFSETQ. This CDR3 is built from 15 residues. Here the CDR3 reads CASSSRTSSTDTQYF. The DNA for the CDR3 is TGCGCCAGCAGCTCGAGGACAAGTAGCACAGATACGCAGTATTTT.

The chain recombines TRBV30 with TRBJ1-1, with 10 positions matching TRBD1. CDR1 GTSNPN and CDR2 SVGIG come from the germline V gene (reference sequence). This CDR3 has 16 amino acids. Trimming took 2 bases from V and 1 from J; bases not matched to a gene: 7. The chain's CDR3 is CAWSPPGQGTNTEAFF. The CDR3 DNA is TGTGCCTGGAGTCCTCCGGGACAGGGGACGAACACTGAAGCTTTCTTT.

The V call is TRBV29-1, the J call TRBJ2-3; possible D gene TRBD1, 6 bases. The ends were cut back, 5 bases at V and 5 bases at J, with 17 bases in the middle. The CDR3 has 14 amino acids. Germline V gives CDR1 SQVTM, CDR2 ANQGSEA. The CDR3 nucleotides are TGCAGCGTTTGTCTTGGACAGACCAAAGATACGCAGTATTTT. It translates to CSVCLGQTKDTQYF.

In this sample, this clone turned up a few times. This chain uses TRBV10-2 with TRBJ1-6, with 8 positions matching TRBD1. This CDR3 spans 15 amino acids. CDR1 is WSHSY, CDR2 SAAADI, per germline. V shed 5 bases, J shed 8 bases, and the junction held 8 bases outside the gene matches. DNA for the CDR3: TGCGCCAGCAGTCCCGGGACAGGAATTTATTCACCCCTCCACTTT. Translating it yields CASSPGTGIYSPLHF.

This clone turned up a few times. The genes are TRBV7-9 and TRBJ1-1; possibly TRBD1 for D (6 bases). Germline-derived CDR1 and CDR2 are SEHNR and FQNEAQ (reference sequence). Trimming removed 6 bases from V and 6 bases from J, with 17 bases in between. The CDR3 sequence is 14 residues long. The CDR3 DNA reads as TGTGCCAGCAGGTTCAGGGGACCTCTGGCTGAAGCTTTCTTT. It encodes CASRFRGPLAEAFF. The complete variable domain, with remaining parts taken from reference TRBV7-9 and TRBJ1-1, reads DTGVSQNPRHKITKRGQNVTFRCDPISEHNRLYWYRQTLGQGPEFLTYFQNEAQLEKSRLLSDRFSAERPKGSFSTLEIQRTEQGDSAMYLCASRFRGPLAEAFFGQGTRLTVV.

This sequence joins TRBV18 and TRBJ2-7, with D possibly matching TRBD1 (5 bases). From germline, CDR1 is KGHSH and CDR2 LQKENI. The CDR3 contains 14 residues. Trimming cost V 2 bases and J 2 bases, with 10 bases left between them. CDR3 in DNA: TGTGCCAGCTCACCAAACAGGCCGCCCTACGAGCAGTACTTC. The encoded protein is CASSPNRPPYEQYF.